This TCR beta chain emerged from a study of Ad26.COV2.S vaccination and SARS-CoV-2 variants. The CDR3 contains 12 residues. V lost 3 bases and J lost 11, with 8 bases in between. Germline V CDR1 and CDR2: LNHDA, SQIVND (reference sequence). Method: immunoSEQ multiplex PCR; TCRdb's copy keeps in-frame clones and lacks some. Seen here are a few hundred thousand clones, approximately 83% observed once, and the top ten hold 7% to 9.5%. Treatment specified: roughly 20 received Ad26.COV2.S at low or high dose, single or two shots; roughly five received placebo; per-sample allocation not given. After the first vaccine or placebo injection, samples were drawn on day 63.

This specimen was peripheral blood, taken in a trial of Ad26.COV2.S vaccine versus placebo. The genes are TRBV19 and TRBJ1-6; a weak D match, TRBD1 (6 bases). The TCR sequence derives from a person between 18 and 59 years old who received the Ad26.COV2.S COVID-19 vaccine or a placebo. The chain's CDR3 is CASSIGGPPLHF. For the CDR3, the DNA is TGTGCCAGTAGTATCGGGGGGCCACCCCTCCACTTT. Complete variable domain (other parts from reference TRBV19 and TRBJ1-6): DGGITQSPKYLFRKEGQNVTLSCEQNLNHDAMYWYRQDPGQGLRLIYYSQIVNDFQKGDIAEGYSVSREKKESFPLTVTSAQKNPTAFYLCASSIGGPPLHFGNGTRLTVT.